The present T cell receptor beta chain was sequenced within a study of blood T cell repertoires in COVID-19. The CDR3 sequence is 14 residues long. With V trimmed by 5 bases and J by 3 bases, 6 bases remained unmatched. The germline V gene encodes CDR1 SGHVS and CDR2 FQNEAQ. The repertoire was sequenced with immunoSEQ multiplex PCR; TCRdb's copy has only in-frame clones and lacks some. The sample lists about 400,000 clones, roughly 90% occurring once. Sequenced input: PBMCs or T cells enriched from blood (not recorded which). The receptor comes from a woman aged 25 to 39 who had recovered from COVID-19. The rearrangement uses TRBV7-8 and TRBJ1-2; 7 bases match TRBD1. This CDR3 is CASSTSGTDYGYTF. Here the CDR3 DNA reads TGTGCCAGCAGCACCTCCGGGACAGACTATGGCTACACCTTC.